This T cell receptor beta chain was sequenced in a study of cytomegalovirus exposure and HLA in healthy donors. Vbeta (60) and Jbeta (13) primers were used in the PCR. Sequencing was performed with immunoSEQ multiplex PCR; in TCRdb, only in-frame clones are kept and a portion is missing. This sample has approximately 100,000 clones, with around two thirds found just once. Study-wide results and caveats: Most TCR sequences showed up rarely, but some public TCRs showed up in many donors. An analysis that came later showed most CMV-associated TCR beta chains appearing HLA-restricted. Certain indistinguishable V segments, among them TRBV6-2 and TRBV6-3, were excluded. Rates of TCR association differed by HLA locus in a later analysis, with DRB1 highest and HLA-C lowest.

This clone was recorded a few times. As yet, its antigen is unknown. Germline CDR1 reads LNHDA; CDR2 reads SQIVND (reference sequence). J lost 1 base, V lost 6 bases, and 4 bases had no gene match. CDR3 length: 14 amino acids. The sequence came from a woman between 50 and 59 years old in good health and CMV-seronegative. The gene calls are TRBV19 and TRBJ2-3, with TRBD2 identical over 7 bases. Sequencing used PBMCs. The CDR3 region is CASRTTSGTDTQYF. In nucleotides, the CDR3 is TGTGCCAGTAGGACTACTAGCGGCACAGATACGCAGTATTTT.